The source of this TCR beta chain is a study of vaccination and CD4 T cells after COVID-19. Broader study findings: The median count of SARS-CoV-2-reactive clonotypes rose from roughly 21 to 40, not significantly.

Cultured CD4+ T-cell DNA underwent Oncomine TCR Beta short-read sequencing. TCRdb re-derived calls from the PCR reads in MiXCR, one entry per CDR3 protein. Here the sample spans some 7,000 distinct CDR3 sequences, roughly 29% being singletons. Treatment described: roughly 10-day PBMC culture with coronavirus spike peptide pools or control peptides (ViraFEST assay). Gathering of the CD4+ T cells, from the unexposed donor, took place before the COVID-19 pandemic (2011-2018). Trimming took off 4 bases at V and 5 bases at J, with 13 bases between the two ends. This CDR3 is 14 amino acids long. In germline, CDR1 is SGHTA, CDR2 FQGTGA. A note on this clonotype: Its antigen is unknown.

The source is a human donor in good health. This chain uses TRBV7-3 with TRBJ2-3; unclear D gene. The sequencing sample was made of CD4+ T cells from blood, cultured in vitro. The CDR3 reads CASSSGSPGDTQYF. CDR3 DNA sequence: TGTGCCAGCAGCTCAGGAAGCCCCGGAGATACGCAGTATTTT.